This TCR beta chain was obtained from a study of PD-1 blockade in classical Hodgkin lymphoma. The CDR3 is made up of 16 amino acids. Between the trimmed V and J ends, which lost 1 base and 0 bases, there was a span of 7 bases. CDR1 and CDR2 from the germline V gene are LNHNV and YYDKDF (reference sequence). Clones were sequenced by immunoSEQ multiplex PCR, and TCRdb holds only the in-frame ones, with some missing. This table has approximately 27,000 clones, roughly 80% appearing once. As to time point: cycle 4 day 1 (C4D1), after 6 weeks of nivolumab. Following autologous stem cell transplantation, relapse occurred in every patient, and exposure to brentuximab vedotin varied.

The source material was peripheral blood mononuclear cells (PBMCs), sampled before the fourth cycle of nivolumab. The V gene is TRBV15, the J gene TRBJ2-6; D unclear. The TCR comes from a human donor with classical Hodgkin lymphoma. The CDR3 DNA is TGTGCCACCAGCAGAGGCGGTGACTCTGGGGCCAACGTCCTGACTTTC. Residues: CATSRGGDSGANVLTF.